This TCR beta chain emerged from a study of beta chain features in type 1 diabetes. Study-wide findings and caveats: TCRB CDR3 length was moderately but significantly reduced in all four CD4+ subsets of Type 1 diabetes patients.

This clone turned up a few times. The antigen remains undetermined. Trimming pared 7 bases from V and 2 bases from J, leaving 15 bases between. The CDR3 contains 13 residues. CDR1 SQVTM and CDR2 ANQGSEA come from the germline V gene. As every portion of the isolated RNA was reverse transcribed, the sequencing read expressed TCRB transcripts. Repertoires were generated with immunoSEQ multiplex PCR, while TCRdb's copy carries only in-frame clones and drops some. This table holds around 250,000 clones, around 24% found once. The origin of this receptor is a young woman with type 1 diabetes. The sample taken for sequencing was naive CD4+ T cells from blood. The chain couples TRBV29-1 to TRBJ2-7; D might be TRBD1 (5 bases). The DNA of the CDR3 is TGCAGCGCCACTCAGGGTGCAACCTACGAGCAGTACTTC. Its protein is CSATQGATYEQYF.